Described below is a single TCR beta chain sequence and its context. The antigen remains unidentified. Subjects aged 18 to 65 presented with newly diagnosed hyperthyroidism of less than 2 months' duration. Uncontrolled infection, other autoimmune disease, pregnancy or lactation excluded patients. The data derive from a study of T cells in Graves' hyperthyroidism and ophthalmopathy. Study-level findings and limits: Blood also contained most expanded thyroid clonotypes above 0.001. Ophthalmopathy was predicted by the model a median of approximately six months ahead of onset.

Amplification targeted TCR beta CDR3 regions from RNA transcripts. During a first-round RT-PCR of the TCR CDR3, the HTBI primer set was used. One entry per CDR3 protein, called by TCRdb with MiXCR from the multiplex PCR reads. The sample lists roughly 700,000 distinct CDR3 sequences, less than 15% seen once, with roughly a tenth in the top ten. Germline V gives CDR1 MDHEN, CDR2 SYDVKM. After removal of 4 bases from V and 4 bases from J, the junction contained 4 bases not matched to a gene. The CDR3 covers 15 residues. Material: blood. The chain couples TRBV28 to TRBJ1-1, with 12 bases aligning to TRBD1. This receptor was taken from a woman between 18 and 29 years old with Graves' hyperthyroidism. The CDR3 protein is CASSSGTGGFTEAFF. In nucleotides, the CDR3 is TGTGCCAGCAGTTCCGGGACAGGGGGCTTCACTGAAGCTTTCTTT.